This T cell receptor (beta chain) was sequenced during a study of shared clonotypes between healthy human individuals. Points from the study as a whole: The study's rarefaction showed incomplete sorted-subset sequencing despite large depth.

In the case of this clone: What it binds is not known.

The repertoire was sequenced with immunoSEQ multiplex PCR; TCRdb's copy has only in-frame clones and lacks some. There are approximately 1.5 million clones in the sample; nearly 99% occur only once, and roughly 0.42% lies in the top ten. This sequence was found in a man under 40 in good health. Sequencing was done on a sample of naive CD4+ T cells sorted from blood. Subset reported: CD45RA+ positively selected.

CDR3 coding DNA: TGTGCCACCAGCAGGACCCCCCTAAGCGGGAGTTTCCCCTACGAGCAGTACTTC. Translation: CATSRTPLSGSFPYEQYF. The rearrangement links TRBV15 to TRBJ2-7; TRBD2 matches 8 bases. Germline CDR1 and CDR2: LNHNV and YYDKDF (reference sequence). The CDR3 has 18 amino acids. V was pared by 3 bases and J by 2 bases, with 15 bases of the junction left unmatched.